This TCR beta chain was captured by sequencing in a study of cytomegalovirus exposure and HLA in healthy donors. General study findings and limits: Three CMV-associated chains proved CMV antigen-specific in vitro. According to a later analysis, TCR clusters from the first cohort tended to co-occur in the 120 or so validation repertoires. Rarity marked most TCR sequences, yet some public TCRs occurred in many donors.

The method was immunoSEQ multiplex PCR; TCRdb's version includes in-frame clones alone and lacks a portion of them. The sample has 200,000 to 300,000 clones, about 90% seen once. Points on this clone: Its specificity is not known.

The sequenced sample was PBMCs. This receptor was taken from a man between 18 and 35 years old in good health and CMV-seropositive.

The CDR3 region is CASSWTSGRRSNTGELFF. CDR3 DNA: TGCGCCAGCAGCTGGACTAGCGGGAGGAGGTCGAACACCGGGGAGCTGTTTTTT. The gene calls are TRBV5-1 and TRBJ2-2; 14 bases map to TRBD2. The CDR3 is 18 residues long. CDR1 and CDR2 from the germline V gene are SGHRS and YFSETQ. Trimming cost V 3 bases and J 0 bases; bases outside gene matches: 4.